The 24 T cell receptor beta chains below all came from one sample that was sequenced in a study of long-term antiretroviral therapy in people with HIV. Version v3.0 of the immunoSEQ assay ran at survey level. Some clones are missing from TCRdb's copy, which holds only in-frame ones; the method was immunoSEQ multiplex PCR. The sample carries around 20,000 clones, around 86% recorded once. Sequenced here: unsorted PBMCs, sampled 0.1 years before starting antiretroviral therapy. The receptors shown here come from a man aged 40-55 years with HIV.

This chain joins TRBV27 and TRBJ2-7, with unresolved D. V was shortened by 5 bases and J by 0 bases, with 11 bases between the two germline ends. This CDR3 contains 14 residues. In germline, CDR1 is MNHEY, CDR2 SMNVEV (reference sequence). This CDR3 reads CASSPRASSYEQYF. Written as DNA, the CDR3 is TGTGCCAGCAGTCCCCGCGCGAGCTCCTACGAGCAGTACTTC.

This rearrangement joins TRBV19 to TRBJ1-5; no reliable D call. Germline values: CDR1 LNHDA, CDR2 SQIVND (reference sequence). Trimming removed 5 bases at V and 7 bases at J, with 12 bases between. The length of the CDR3 is 13 residues. CDR3 sequence: CASSSFQSQPQHF. Here the CDR3 DNA reads TGTGCCAGTAGTTCCTTCCAATCCCAGCCCCAGCATTTT.

The chain couples TRBV7-9 to TRBJ2-1; 9 bases map to TRBD2. The CDR3 runs to 16 residues. Germline V gene lookup returns CDR1 SEHNR and CDR2 FQNEAQ (reference sequence). The V segment lost 5 bases and the J segment 6 bases; nucleotides outside the gene matches: 11. CDR3 amino acids: CASSPTYRGRANEQFF. The CDR3 DNA reads TGTGCCAGCAGCCCAACCTATCGCGGGAGGGCCAATGAGCAGTTCTTC.

J is TRBJ1-4 and V is TRBV9; D unresolved. The CDR3 contains 13 residues. The V end lost 2 bases, the J end lost 12 bases, and 14 bases lay between the germline ends. Germline CDR1 is SGDLS and CDR2 is YYNGEE. CDR3 sequence reads: CASSVDFAAELFF. DNA of the CDR3: TGTGCCAGCAGCGTGGACTTTGCCGCGGAACTGTTTTTT.

This chain connects TRBV7-8 to TRBJ1-1; D is uncertain. CDR3 length: 14 amino acids. V lost 3 bases to trimming and J lost 5 bases, with 13 bases between them. From germline, CDR1 is SGHVS and CDR2 FQNEAQ. CDR3 sequence reads: CASSLGLSGTEAFF. The CDR3, as DNA: TGTGCCAGCAGCTTGGGCCTTAGCGGAACTGAAGCTTTCTTT. The variable domain in full, with the rest retrieved from reference TRBV7-8 and TRBJ1-1, is GAGVSQSPRYKVAKRGQDVALRCDPISGHVSLFWYQQALGQGPEFLTYFQNEAQLDKSGLPSDRFFAERPEGSVSTLKIQRTQQEDSAVYLCASSLGLSGTEAFFGQGTRLTVV.

The chain has TRBV5-1 and TRBJ1-1; D gene ambiguous. This CDR3 comprises 11 residues. The V and J ends lost 4 bases and 1 base respectively, with 2 bases between them. CDR1 and CDR2 (germline): SGHRS, YFSETQ. The DNA of the CDR3 is TGCGCCAGCAGCGAGAACACTGAAGCTTTCTTT. Amino acids: CASSENTEAFF.

J is TRBJ2-7 and V is TRBV6-1; D not resolved. CDR1 is MNHNS and CDR2 is SASEGT in the germline V gene. CDR3 length equals 13 residues. V was clipped by 6 bases and J by 3 bases, with 12 bases between them. The CDR3 DNA sequence: TGTGCCAGCAGGGGCCGGACCTTCTACGAGCAGTACTTC. Protein sequence: CASRGRTFYEQYF.

This clone turned up a few times. The chain couples TRBV7-2 to TRBJ2-7, with 15 bases matching TRBD2. V gave up 3 bases and J gave up 4 bases; unmatched junction bases: 4. CDR3 length: 16 residues. The V gene's germline CDR1 is SGHTA and CDR2 FQGNSA. Written as DNA, the CDR3 is TGTGCCAGCAGCTTTGAGGGGACTAGCGGGAGGTACGAGCAGTACTTC. As protein: CASSFEGTSGRYEQYF.

The chain combines TRBV5-1 with TRBJ2-7, with unresolved D. CDR1 and CDR2 from the germline V gene are SGHRS and YFSETQ. Trimming cost V 1 base and J 0 bases, with 8 bases left between them. The CDR3 runs to 14 residues. The DNA for the CDR3 is TGCGCCAGCAGCTTGATTGCGAGCTCCTACGAGCAGTACTTC. Protein: CASSLIASSYEQYF.

The chain recombines TRBV28 with TRBJ1-5, with TRBD1 as a possible D gene (6 bases). V lost 5 bases and J lost 6, with 20 bases in between. The CDR3 is 16 amino acids. The V gene's germline CDR1 is MDHEN and CDR2 SYDVKM. CDR3 DNA: TGTGCCAGCAGTCCCCAGACAGGAGGGCAGGGTCAGCCCCAGCATTTT. This translates into CASSPQTGGQGQPQHF. Supplemented by reference TRBV28 and TRBJ1-5, the full variable domain reads DVKVTQSSRYLVKRTGEKVFLECVQDMDHENMFWYRQDPGLGLRLIYFSYDVKMKEKGDIPEGYSVSREKKERFSLILESASTNQTSMYLCASSPQTGGQGQPQHFGDGTRLSIL.

This clone has more than one count but fewer than ten. The V and J genes are TRBV19 and TRBJ2-1; the match to TRBD2 covers 13 bases. The CDR3 extends over 16 amino acids. V shed 4 bases, J shed 4 bases, and the junction held 4 bases outside the gene matches. Germline V gene data show CDR1 as LNHDA and CDR2 as SQIVND (reference sequence). The DNA of the CDR3 is TGTGCCAGTAGTAATCCGGGACTAGCGGGATACAATGAGCAGTTCTTC. Its protein is CASSNPGLAGYNEQFF.

Written as DNA, the CDR3 is TGCGCCAGCAGCTGGACAGGGGCGAACACTGAAGCTTTCTTT. It encodes CASSWTGANTEAFF. V and J are TRBV5-1 and TRBJ1-1; 9 bases are shared with TRBD1. V was clipped by 3 bases and J by 1 base; unmatched bases: 1. The CDR3 extends over 14 amino acids. Germline V CDR1 and CDR2: SGHRS, YFSETQ.

V gene TRBV15 combines with J gene TRBJ2-1, with 15 bases that match TRBD2. The CDR3 spans 17 residues. V dropped 0 bases and J dropped 9; count of bases not matched to a gene: 6. In germline, CDR1 is LNHNV, CDR2 YYDKDF (reference sequence). CDR3: CATSRDPGLAGGGEQFF. The CDR3 DNA is TGTGCCACCAGCAGAGATCCGGGACTAGCGGGAGGTGGTGAGCAGTTCTTC.

The V and J genes are TRBV9 and TRBJ2-3; D is unresolved. The ends were cut back, 7 bases at V and 1 base at J, with 7 bases in the middle. The CDR3 contains 12 residues. Germline V CDR1 and CDR2: SGDLS, YYNGEE. For the CDR3, the DNA is TGTGCCAGCTCGCAGGGCACAGATACGCAGTATTTT. Encoded protein: CASSQGTDTQYF.

A few counts support this clone. The chain combines TRBV27 with TRBJ2-2, with 8 bases aligning to TRBD1. The CDR3 contains 15 residues. The germline V gene has CDR1 MNHEY and CDR2 SMNVEV (reference sequence). J was trimmed by 1 base and V by 4 bases; bases with no gene match: 2. CDR3 in amino acids: CASSSGTGNTGELFF. The CDR3 coding sequence is TGTGCCAGCAGTTCAGGGACAGGGAACACCGGGGAGCTGTTTTTT.

The rearrangement joins TRBV11-3 to TRBJ2-2; a possible D gene is TRBD1 (5 bases). This CDR3 is 14 amino acids long. V was pared by 1 base and J by 3 bases, with 6 bases between. Germline loops: CDR1 SGHNT, CDR2 YENEEA. In DNA form, the CDR3 reads TGTGCCAGCAGCTTAGCAGGGTACACCGGGGAGCTGTTTTTT. Residues: CASSLAGYTGELFF.

This chain links TRBV10-1 with TRBJ2-1; D gene uncertain. The CDR3 runs 13 residues. The V end lost 7 bases, the J end lost 3 bases, and 10 bases lay between the germline ends. From germline, CDR1 is WNHNN and CDR2 SYGVQD (reference sequence). This chain's CDR3 is CASIQLFYNEQFF. CDR3 in DNA: TGCGCCAGCATCCAGCTATTCTACAATGAGCAGTTCTTC.

The chain combines TRBV9 with TRBJ1-5, with D possibly being TRBD1 (6 bases). Germline CDR1 reads SGDLS; CDR2 reads YYNGEE. Trimming pared 4 bases from V and 7 bases from J, leaving 15 bases between. This CDR3 has 14 residues. In DNA, the CDR3 is TGTGCCAGCAGCCCTATGTTGGGGGGCCAGCCCCAGCATTTT. Translating it yields CASSPMLGGQPQHF.

The chain carries TRBV7-8 and TRBJ1-1; D remains unclear. This CDR3 is built from 12 residues. V was cut by 3 bases and J by 4 bases, with 6 bases left in between. CDR1 is SGHVS and CDR2 is FQNEAQ in the germline V gene. The CDR3 DNA follows: TGTGCCAGCAGCTTCCTTGGCACTGAAGCTTTCTTT. Its protein is CASSFLGTEAFF. Complete variable domain (other parts from reference TRBV7-8 and TRBJ1-1): GAGVSQSPRYKVAKRGQDVALRCDPISGHVSLFWYQQALGQGPEFLTYFQNEAQLDKSGLPSDRFFAERPEGSVSTLKIQRTQQEDSAVYLCASSFLGTEAFFGQGTRLTVV.

This rearrangement joins TRBV5-1 to TRBJ2-4, with 9 positions matching TRBD1. Germline CDR1 and CDR2: SGHRS and YFSETQ. This CDR3 spans 14 amino acids. The V and J ends lost 0 bases and 8 bases, in that order; junction bases with no gene match: 3. Here the CDR3 reads CASSLGGQGHIQYF. For the CDR3, the DNA is TGCGCCAGCAGCTTGGGGGGACAGGGCCACATTCAGTACTTC.

This chain connects TRBV2 to TRBJ2-7; 14 nucleotides line up with TRBD2. The junction had 10 bases not matched to a gene; V was cut back by 0 bases and J by 6 bases. The germline gives CDR1 SNHLY, CDR2 FYNNEI. The CDR3 covers 18 residues. The CDR3 is CASSEATGLAGVSSEQYF. DNA for the CDR3: TGTGCCAGCAGTGAAGCCACGGGACTAGCGGGAGTCTCAAGCGAGCAGTACTTC.

This clone was counted only a few times. V usage is TRBV27 and J usage is TRBJ2-7, with TRBD2 matching 8 bases. With 3 bases clipped from V and 7 bases from J, the junction kept 5 bases outside the gene matches. Germline V lookup: CDR1 MNHEY, CDR2 SMNVEV (reference sequence). This CDR3 spans 13 amino acids. The CDR3 protein is CASSFRREEEQYF. The CDR3 nucleotides read TGTGCCAGCAGTTTTCGGCGGGAGGAGGAGCAGTACTTC.

The rearrangement links TRBV30 to TRBJ2-5, with D perhaps being TRBD1 or TRBD2 (6 bases each). The V end lost 5 bases, the J end lost 4 bases, and 17 bases lay between the germline ends. Germline V CDR1 and CDR2: GTSNPN, SVGIG (reference sequence). This CDR3 spans 14 amino acids. The CDR3: CAWSRGGGRETQYF. The DNA for the CDR3 is TGTGCCTGGTCTAGAGGGGGAGGTCGAGAGACCCAGTACTTC. The full variable domain, completed using reference TRBV30 and TRBJ2-5, is SQTIHQWPATLVQPVGSPLSLECTVEGTSNPNLYWYRQAAGRGLQLLFYSVGIGQISSEVPQNLSASRPQDRQFILSSKKLLLSDSGFYLCAWSRGGGRETQYFGPGTRLLVL.

The chain links TRBV7-9 to TRBJ2-7; D uncertain. The CDR3 totals 16 residues. The germline gives CDR1 SEHNR, CDR2 FQNEAQ (reference sequence). The V and J ends lost 1 base and 2 bases respectively, with 15 bases between them. CDR3: CASSLGSGRSPYEQYF. CDR3 nucleotides: TGTGCCAGCAGCTTAGGGTCCGGACGGAGTCCCTACGAGCAGTACTTC.